This TCR beta chain was identified in a study of OX40 agonist ivuxolimab in advanced cancers. Overall study results and limits: CD4+ and CD8+ blood T cells expanded clonally by week 6 at 0.1 to 3.0 mg/kg.

Produced via immunoSEQ multiplex PCR; TCRdb's table is partial and in-frame only. Among tens of thousands of clones listed, about 88% were seen once. CDR3 length: 13 residues. From germline, CDR1 is SGDLS and CDR2 YYNGEE. Trimming removed 0 bases from V and 2 bases from J, with 5 bases in between. Worth noting for this clone: Its antigen is not known.

This receptor was taken from an adult with an advanced solid tumor such as melanoma, head and neck, liver or kidney cancer. Sequencing used CD4+ or CD8+ T cells sorted from blood, obtained in a trial of the OX40 agonist ivuxolimab. J is TRBJ1-1 and V is TRBV9, with D unclear. The CDR3 coding sequence is TGTGCCAGCAGCGTAGACGGAAACACTGAAGCTTTCTTT. Its protein product is CASSVDGNTEAFF. Full variable domain (rest looked up from reference TRBV9 and TRBJ1-1): DSGVTQTPKHLITATGQRVTLRCSPRSGDLSVYWYQQSLDQGLQFLIQYYNGEERAKGNILERFSAQQFPDLHSELNLSSLELGDSALYFCASSVDGNTEAFFGQGTRLTVV.